Each of the 2 T cell receptor beta chains below was sequenced from the same sample in a study of OX40 agonist ivuxolimab in advanced cancers. The data were produced by immunoSEQ multiplex PCR, yet TCRdb's version contains in-frame clones alone and is incomplete. The sample has 40,000 or so clones, roughly 80% seen once. The sequences come from CD4+ or CD8+ T cells sorted from blood, collected in a trial of the OX40 agonist ivuxolimab. These receptors all come from an adult with an advanced solid tumor such as melanoma, head and neck, liver or kidney cancer.

The J gene is TRBJ2-1, the V gene TRBV7-8; D is undetermined. Germline V lookup: CDR1 SGHVS, CDR2 FQNEAQ. The CDR3 is 17 residues long. Trimming stripped 1 base from V and 0 bases from J, with 13 bases between. In DNA, the CDR3 is TGTGCCAGCAGCTTAGGATCTCTGGGCTTCTCCTACAATGAGCAGTTCTTC. It specifies CASSLGSLGFSYNEQFF.

The J gene is TRBJ1-6, the V gene TRBV19, with TRBD1 as a possible D gene (6 bases). The V gene's germline CDR1 is LNHDA and CDR2 SQIVND (reference sequence). This CDR3 contains 13 residues. V lost 9 bases and J 9 bases, leaving 15 bases between the germline ends. The CDR3 reads CASADSQISPLHF. CDR3 sequence (DNA): TGTGCCAGCGCGGACAGCCAGATTTCACCCCTCCACTTT.